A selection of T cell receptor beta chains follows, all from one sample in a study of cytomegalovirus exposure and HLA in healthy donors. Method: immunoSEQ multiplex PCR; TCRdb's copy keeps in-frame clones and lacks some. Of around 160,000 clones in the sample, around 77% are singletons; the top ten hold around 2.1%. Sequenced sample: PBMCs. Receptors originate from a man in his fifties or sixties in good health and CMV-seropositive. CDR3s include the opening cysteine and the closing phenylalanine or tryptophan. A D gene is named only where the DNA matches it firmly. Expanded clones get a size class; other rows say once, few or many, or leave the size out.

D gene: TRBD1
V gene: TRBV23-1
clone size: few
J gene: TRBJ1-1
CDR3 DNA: TGCGCCAGCAGTCAGCCGACAGGGCGGGCTGAAGCTTTCTTT
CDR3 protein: CASSQPTGRAEAFF

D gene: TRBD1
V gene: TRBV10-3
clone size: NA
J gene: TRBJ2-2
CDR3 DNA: TGTGCCATCAGGGGGGACAGGGGCGAGGTGGAGCTGTTTTTT
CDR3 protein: CAIRGDRGEVELFF

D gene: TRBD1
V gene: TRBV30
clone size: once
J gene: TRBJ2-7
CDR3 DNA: TGTGCCTGGAGCATCGGGACAGGGGGACCCTACGAGCAGTACTTC
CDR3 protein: CAWSIGTGGPYEQYF

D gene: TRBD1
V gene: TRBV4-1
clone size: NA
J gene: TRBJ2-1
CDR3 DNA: TGCGCCAGCAGCCCGGGACAGGCAGGTGAGCAGTTCTTC
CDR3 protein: CASSPGQAGEQFF

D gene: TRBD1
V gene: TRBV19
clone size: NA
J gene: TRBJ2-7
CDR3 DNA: TGTGCCAGTAGCACCACAGGGGACGAGCAGTACTTC
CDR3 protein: CASSTTGDEQYF

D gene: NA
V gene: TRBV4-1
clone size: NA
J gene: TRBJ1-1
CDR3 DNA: TGCGCCAGCAGCCATGGGAGGGGATACACTGAAGCTTTCTTT
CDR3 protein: CASSHGRGYTEAFF

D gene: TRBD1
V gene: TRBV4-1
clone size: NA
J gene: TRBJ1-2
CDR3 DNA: TGCGCCAGCAGCCTCGGACAGGGGGCAAACTATGGCTACACCTTC
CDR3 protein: CASSLGQGANYGYTF

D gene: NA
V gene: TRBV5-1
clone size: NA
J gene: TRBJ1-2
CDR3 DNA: TGCGCCAGCAGCTTGGCTAGGGGGGGCAATGGCTACACCTTC
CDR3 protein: CASSLARGGNGYTF

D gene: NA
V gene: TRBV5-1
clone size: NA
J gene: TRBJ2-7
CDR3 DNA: TGCGCCACGAAGGGGGATCCTTCCTACGAGCAGTACTTC
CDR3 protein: CATKGDPSYEQYF

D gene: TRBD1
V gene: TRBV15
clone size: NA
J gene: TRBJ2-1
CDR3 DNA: TGTGCCACCAGCCGGGACAGGGGATATGAGCAGTTCTTC
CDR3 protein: CATSRDRGYEQFF

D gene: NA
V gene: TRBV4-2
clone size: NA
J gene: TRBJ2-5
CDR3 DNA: TGTGCCAGCAGCCAAGAACGGGACTGGCGAGAGACCCAGTACTTC
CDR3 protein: CASSQERDWRETQYF

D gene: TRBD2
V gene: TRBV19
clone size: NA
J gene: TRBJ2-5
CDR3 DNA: TGTGCCAGTAGCTCCCCCGGGGGGGGCGGGGAGACCCAGTACTTC
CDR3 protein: CASSSPGGGGETQYF

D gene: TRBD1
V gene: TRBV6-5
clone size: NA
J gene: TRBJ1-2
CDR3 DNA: TGTGCCAGCAGTTACACGGGGTATGGGACAGGGGTGGGCTACACCTTC
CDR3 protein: CASSYTGYGTGVGYTF

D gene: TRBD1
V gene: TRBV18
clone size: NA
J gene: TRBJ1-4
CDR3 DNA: TGTGCCAGCTCACCCGGGACAGGGATTCGTGAAAAACTGTTTTTT
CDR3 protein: CASSPGTGIREKLFF

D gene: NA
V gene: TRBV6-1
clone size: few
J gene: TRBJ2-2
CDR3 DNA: TGTGCCGCCATCGGGGTAAACACCGGGGAGCTGTTTTTT
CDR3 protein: CAAIGVNTGELFF

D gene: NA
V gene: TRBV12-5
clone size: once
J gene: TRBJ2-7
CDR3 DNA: TGTGCTAGTGGTTTGGGACAAATTGGGCAGTACTTC
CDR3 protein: CASGLGQIGQYF

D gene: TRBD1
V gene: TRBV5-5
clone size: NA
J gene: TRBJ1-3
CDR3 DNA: TGTGCCAGCAGCTCTGGGACAGGGGCTGGAAACACCATATATTTT
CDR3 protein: CASSSGTGAGNTIYF

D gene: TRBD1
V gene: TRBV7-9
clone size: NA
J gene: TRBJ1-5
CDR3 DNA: TGTGCCAGCAGCTTAGTCTACGGGGGGACAGGGGTTAATCAGCCCCAGCATTTT
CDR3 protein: CASSLVYGGTGVNQPQHF

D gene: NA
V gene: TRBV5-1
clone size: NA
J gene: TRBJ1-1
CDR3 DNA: TGCGCCAGCAGCTTGGATGGGGGGGTAGCTTTCTTT
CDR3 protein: CASSLDGGVAFF

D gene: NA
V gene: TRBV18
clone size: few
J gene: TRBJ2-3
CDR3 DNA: TGTGCCAGCTCACCCCTCCTAACGGGGGTGGGGATGGATACGCAGTATTTT
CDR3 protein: CASSPLLTGVGMDTQYF

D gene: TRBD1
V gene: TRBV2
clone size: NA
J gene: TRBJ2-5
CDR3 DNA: TGTGCCAGCAGGCTGACAGGGGATGAAGAGACCCAGTACTTC
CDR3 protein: CASRLTGDEETQYF

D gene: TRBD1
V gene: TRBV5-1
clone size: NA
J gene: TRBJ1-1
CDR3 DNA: TGCGCCAGCAGCTTGTGGACAGGGGACACTGAAGCTTTCTTT
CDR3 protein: CASSLWTGDTEAFF

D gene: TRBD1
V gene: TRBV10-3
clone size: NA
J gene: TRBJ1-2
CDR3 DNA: TGTGCCATCAGTAATGCAGGGGGAGACTATGGCTACACCTTC
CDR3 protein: CAISNAGGDYGYTF

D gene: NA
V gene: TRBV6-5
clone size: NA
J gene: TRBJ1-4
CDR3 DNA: TGTGCCAGCAGTCCCGGGGGGGACGAAAAACTGTTTTTT
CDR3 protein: CASSPGGDEKLFF

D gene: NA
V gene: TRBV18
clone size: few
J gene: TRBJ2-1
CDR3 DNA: TGTGCCAGCTCACCCGGCGGACGGGGGTATAATGAGCAGTTCTTC
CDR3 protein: CASSPGGRGYNEQFF

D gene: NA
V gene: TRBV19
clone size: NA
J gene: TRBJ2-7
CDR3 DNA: TGTGCCAGTAGGGAGACCGGGACACCTTCCTACGAGCAGTACTTC
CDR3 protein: CASRETGTPSYEQYF

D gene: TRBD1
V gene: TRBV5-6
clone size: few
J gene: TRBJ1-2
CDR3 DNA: TGTGCCAGCTCGACAGGGCTCGGGTTAAGCGGTGGCTACACCTTC
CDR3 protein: CASSTGLGLSGGYTF

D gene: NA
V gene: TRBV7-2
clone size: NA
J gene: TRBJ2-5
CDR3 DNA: TGTGCCAGCAGCTTAGTATTAGCGGCCTACCAAGAGACCCAGTACTTC
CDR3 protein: CASSLVLAAYQETQYF

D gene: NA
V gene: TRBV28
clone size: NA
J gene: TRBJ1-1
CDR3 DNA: TGTGCCAGCAGTTTATACCCTGGTAGGAACACTGAAGCTTTCTTT
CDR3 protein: CASSLYPGRNTEAFF